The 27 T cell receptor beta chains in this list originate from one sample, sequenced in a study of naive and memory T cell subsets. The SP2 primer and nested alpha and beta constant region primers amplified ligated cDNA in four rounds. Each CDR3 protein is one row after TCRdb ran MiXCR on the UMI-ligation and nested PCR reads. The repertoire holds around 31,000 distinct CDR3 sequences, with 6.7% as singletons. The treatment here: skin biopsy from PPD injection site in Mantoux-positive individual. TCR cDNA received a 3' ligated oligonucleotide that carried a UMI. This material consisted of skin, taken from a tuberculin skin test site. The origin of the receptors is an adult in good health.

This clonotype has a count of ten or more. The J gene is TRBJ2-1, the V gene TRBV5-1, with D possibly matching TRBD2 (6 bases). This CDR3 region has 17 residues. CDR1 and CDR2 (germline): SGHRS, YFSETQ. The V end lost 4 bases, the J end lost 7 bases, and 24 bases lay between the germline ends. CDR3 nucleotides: TGCGCCAGCAGCGGGGGACTCGACTTCCGTTTAGTTAATGAGCAGTTCTTC. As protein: CASSGGLDFRLVNEQFF.

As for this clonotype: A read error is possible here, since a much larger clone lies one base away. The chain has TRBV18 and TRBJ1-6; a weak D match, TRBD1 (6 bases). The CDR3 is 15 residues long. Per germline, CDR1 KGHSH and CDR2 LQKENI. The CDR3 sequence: CASSPLQGSNSPLYF. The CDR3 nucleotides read TGTGCCAGCTCACCACTTCAGGGGAGTAATTCACCCCTCTACTTT.

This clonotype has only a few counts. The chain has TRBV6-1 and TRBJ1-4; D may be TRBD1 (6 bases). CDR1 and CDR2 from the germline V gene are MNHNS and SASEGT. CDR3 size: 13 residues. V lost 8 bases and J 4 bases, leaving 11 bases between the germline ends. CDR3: CASRVQGNEKLFF. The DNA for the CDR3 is TGTGCCAGCCGGGTACAGGGTAATGAAAAACTGTTTTTT.

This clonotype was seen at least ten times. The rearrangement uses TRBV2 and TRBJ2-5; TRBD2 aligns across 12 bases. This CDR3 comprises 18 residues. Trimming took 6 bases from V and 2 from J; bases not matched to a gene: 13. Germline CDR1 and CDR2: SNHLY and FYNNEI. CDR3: CASSGGMTSGGQQETQYF. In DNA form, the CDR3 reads TGTGCCAGCAGCGGGGGGATGACTAGCGGGGGACAACAAGAGACCCAGTACTTC.

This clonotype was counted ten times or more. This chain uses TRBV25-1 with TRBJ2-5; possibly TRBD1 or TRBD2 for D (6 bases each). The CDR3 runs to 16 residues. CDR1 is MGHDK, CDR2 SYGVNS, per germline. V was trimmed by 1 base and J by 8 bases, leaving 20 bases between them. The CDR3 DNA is TGTGCCAGCAGTGAATGGTCGGGGGCGGCGGCAGGCACCCAGTACTTC. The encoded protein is CASSEWSGAAAGTQYF.

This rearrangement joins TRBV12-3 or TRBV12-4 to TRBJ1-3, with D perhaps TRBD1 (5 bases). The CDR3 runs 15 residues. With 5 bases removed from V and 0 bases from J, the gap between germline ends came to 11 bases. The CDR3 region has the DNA TGTGCCAGCAGTCCTCAGACAGTCTCTGGAAACACCATATATTTT. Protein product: CASSPQTVSGNTIYF.

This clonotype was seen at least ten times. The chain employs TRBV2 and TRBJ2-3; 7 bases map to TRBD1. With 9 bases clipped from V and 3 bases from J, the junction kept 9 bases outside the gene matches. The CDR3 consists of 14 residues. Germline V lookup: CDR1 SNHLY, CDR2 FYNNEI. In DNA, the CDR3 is TGTGCCAGGTCGACAGGGCGAAAGACAGATACGCAGTATTTT. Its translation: CARSTGRKTDTQYF.

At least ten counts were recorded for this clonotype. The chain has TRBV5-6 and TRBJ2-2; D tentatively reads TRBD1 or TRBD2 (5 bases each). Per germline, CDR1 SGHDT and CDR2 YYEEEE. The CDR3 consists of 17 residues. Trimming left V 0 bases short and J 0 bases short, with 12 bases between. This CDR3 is CASSLVGPPANTGELFF. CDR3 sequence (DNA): TGTGCCAGCAGCTTGGTGGGACCGCCCGCGAACACCGGGGAGCTGTTTTTT.

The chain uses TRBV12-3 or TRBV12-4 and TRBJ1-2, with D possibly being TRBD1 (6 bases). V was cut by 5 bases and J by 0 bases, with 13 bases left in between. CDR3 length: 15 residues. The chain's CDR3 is CASSQGTGANYGYTF. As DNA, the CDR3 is TGTGCCAGCAGTCAGGGGACGGGAGCTAACTATGGCTACACCTTC.

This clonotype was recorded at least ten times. The DNA of the CDR3 is TGTGCCAGCAGTGAACAGTCTATCTATGAGACCCAGTACTTC. Translating gives CASSEQSIYETQYF. The chain uses TRBV2 and TRBJ2-5; D gene ambiguous. CDR1 is SNHLY and CDR2 is FYNNEI in the germline V gene. The CDR3 is made up of 14 amino acids. Between the trimmed V and J ends, which lost 2 bases and 5 bases, there was a span of 12 bases.

The CDR3 protein is CASSYVDTNQPQHF. The CDR3 bases are TGTGCCAGCAGTTACGTCGACACCAATCAGCCCCAGCATTTT. The chain is built from TRBV6-6 and TRBJ1-5, with D hard to call. The V gene lost 2 bases and the J gene lost 3 bases, with 8 bases spanning the gap. This CDR3 comprises 14 residues. Germline V gene sequence: CDR1 MNHNY, CDR2 SVGAGI (reference sequence).

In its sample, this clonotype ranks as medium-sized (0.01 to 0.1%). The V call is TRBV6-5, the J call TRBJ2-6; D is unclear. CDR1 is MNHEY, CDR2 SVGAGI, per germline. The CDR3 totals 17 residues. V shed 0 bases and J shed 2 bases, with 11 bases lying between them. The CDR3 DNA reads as TGTGCCAGCAGTTACTCGAAAGGCAGGACTGGGGCCAACGTCCTGACTTTC. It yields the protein CASSYSKGRTGANVLTF.

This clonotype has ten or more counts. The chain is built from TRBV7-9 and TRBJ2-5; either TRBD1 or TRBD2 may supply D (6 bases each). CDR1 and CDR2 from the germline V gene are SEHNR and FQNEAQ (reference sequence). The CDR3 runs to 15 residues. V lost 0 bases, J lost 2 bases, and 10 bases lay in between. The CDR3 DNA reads TGTGCCAGCAGCTTAGCGCAGGGGAGGCAAGAGACCCAGTACTTC. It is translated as CASSLAQGRQETQYF.

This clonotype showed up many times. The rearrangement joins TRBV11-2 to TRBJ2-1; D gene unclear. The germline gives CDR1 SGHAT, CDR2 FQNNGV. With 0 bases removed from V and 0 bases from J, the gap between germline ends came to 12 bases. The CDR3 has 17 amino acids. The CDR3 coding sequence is TGTGCCAGCAGCTTAGATCCCTATTTGAGCTCCTACAATGAGCAGTTCTTC. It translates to CASSLDPYLSSYNEQFF.

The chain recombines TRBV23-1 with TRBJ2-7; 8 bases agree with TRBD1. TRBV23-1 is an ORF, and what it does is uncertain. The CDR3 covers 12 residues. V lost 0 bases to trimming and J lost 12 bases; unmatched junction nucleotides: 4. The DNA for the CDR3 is TGCGCCAGCAGTCAATCTCCGACAGGGGTGTACTTC. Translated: CASSQSPTGVYF.

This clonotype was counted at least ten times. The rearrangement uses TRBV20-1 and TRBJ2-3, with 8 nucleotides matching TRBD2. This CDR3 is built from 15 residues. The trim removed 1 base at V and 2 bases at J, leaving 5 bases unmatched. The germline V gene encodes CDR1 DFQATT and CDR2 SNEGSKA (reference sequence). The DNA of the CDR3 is TGCAGTGCTAGAGCTTTGCGGGGGGCCACAGATACGCAGTATTTT. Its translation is CSARALRGATDTQYF.

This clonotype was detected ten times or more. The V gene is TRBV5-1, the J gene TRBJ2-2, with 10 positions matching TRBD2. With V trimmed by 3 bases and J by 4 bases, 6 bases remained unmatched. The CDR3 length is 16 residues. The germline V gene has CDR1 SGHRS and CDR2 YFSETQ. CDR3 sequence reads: CASSYRTSGGTGELFF. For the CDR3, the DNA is TGCGCCAGCAGCTACCGGACTAGCGGCGGCACCGGGGAGCTGTTTTTT.

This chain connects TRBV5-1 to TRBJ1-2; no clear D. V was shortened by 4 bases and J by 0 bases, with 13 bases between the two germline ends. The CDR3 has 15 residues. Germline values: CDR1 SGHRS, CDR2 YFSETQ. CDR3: CASSVNRETNYGYTF. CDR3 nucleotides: TGCGCCAGCAGCGTTAACCGGGAAACTAACTATGGCTACACCTTC. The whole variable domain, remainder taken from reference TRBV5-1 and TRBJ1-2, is KAGVTQTPRYLIKTRGQQVTLSCSPISGHRSVSWYQQTPGQGLQFLFEYFSETQRNKGNFPGRFSGRQFSNSRSEMNVSTLELGDSALYLCASSVNRETNYGYTFGSGTRLTVV.

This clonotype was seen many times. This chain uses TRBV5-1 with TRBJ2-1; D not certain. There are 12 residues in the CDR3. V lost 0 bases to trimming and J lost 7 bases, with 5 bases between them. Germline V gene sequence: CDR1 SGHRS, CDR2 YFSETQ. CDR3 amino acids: CASSLEGNEQFF. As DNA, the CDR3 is TGCGCCAGCAGCTTGGAAGGTAATGAGCAGTTCTTC. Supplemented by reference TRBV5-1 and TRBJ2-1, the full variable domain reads KAGVTQTPRYLIKTRGQQVTLSCSPISGHRSVSWYQQTPGQGLQFLFEYFSETQRNKGNFPGRFSGRQFSNSRSEMNVSTLELGDSALYLCASSLEGNEQFFGPGTRLTVL.

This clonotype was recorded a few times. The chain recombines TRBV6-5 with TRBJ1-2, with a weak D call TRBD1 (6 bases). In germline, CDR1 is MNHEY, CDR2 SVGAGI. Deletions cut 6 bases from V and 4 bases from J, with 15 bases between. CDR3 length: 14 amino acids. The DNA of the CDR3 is TGTGCCAGCAGCCACCAACAGGGACCCTATGGCTACACCTTC. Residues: CASSHQQGPYGYTF.

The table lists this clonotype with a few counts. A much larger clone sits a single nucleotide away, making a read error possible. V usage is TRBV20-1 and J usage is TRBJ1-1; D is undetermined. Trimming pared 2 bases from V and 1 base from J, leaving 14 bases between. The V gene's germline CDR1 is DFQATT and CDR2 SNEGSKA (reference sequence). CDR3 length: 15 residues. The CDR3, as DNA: TGCAGTGCTAGAACGCTGCCGGGAGGGAACACTGAAGCTTTCTTT. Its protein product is CSARTLPGGNTEAFF.

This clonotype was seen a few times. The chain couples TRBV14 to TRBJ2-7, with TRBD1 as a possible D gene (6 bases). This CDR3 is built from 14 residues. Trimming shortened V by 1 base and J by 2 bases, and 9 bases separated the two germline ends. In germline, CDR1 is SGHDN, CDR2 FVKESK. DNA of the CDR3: TGTGCCAGCAGCCAAGGGGCAGGGGCCTACGAGCAGTACTTC. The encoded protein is CASSQGAGAYEQYF.

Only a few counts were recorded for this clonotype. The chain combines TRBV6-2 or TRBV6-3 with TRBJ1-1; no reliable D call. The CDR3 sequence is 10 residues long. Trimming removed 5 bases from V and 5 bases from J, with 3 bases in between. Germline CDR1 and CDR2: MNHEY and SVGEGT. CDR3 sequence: CASSGTEAFF. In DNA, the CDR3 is TGTGCCAGCAGTGGAACTGAAGCTTTCTTT.

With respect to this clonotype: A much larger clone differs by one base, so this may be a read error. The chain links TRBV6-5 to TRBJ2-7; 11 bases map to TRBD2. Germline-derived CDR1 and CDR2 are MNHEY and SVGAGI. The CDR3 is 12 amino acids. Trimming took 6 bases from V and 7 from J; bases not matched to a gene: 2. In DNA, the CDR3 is TGTGCCAGCAGGTTAGCGGGGGGGGAGCAGTACTTC. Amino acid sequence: CASRLAGGEQYF.

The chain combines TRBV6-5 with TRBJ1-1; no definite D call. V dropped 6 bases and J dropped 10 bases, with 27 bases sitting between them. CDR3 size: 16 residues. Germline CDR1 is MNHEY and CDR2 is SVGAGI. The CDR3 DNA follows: TGTGCCAGCAGGGCTCACTCCGTCGGGGAGTGGAGCCCAGCTTTCTTT. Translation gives CASRAHSVGEWSPAFF.

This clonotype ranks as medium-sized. The CDR3 DNA is TGTGCCAGCTCACCATGGGACAGGAGAGATACGCAGTATTTT. This encodes CASSPWDRRDTQYF. The chain links TRBV18 to TRBJ2-3; TRBD1 agrees at 8 bases. V was pared by 2 bases and J by 5 bases, with 3 bases of the junction left unmatched. The CDR3 is made up of 14 amino acids. The germline CDR1 and CDR2 sequences are KGHSH and LQKENI. Supplemented by reference TRBV18 and TRBJ2-3, the full variable domain reads NAGVMQNPRHLVRRRGQEARLRCSPMKGHSHVYWYRQLPEEGLKFMVYLQKENIIDESGMPKERFSAEFPKEGPSILRIQQVVRGDSAAYFCASSPWDRRDTQYFGPGTRLTVL.

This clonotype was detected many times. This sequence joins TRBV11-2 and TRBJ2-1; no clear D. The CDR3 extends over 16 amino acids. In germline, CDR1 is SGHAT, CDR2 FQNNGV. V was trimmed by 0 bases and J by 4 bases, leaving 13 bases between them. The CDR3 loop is CASSLDPPMRYNEQFF. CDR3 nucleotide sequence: TGTGCCAGCAGCTTAGACCCCCCGATGCGGTACAATGAGCAGTTCTTC.